These 17 T cell receptor beta chains originate from one sample sequenced in a study of graft-versus-host responses after intestinal transplantation. The antigens for these receptors are not known. TCRdb keeps only in-frame clones here, not all; method: immunoSEQ multiplex PCR. Of about 92,000 clones listed, just over 90% were seen once; the top ten hold roughly 5.6%. Sequenced here: unstimulated CD8+ T cells sorted from spleen or lymph node cells, sampled before intestinal transplant. All receptors derive from a human donor who received an intestinal transplant.

The chain is built from TRBV9 and TRBJ2-1; D tentatively fits TRBD1 or TRBD2 (5 bases each). The CDR3 extends over 15 amino acids. The V and J ends lost 2 bases and 6 bases respectively, with 15 bases between them. Germline CDR1 reads SGDLS; CDR2 reads YYNGEE. The CDR3: CASSVGELISNEQFF. CDR3 in DNA: TGTGCCAGCAGCGTGGGGGAGTTGATCAGCAATGAGCAGTTCTTC. Based on the CDR3 plus reference TRBV9 and TRBJ2-1, the full variable domain is DSGVTQTPKHLITATGQRVTLRCSPRSGDLSVYWYQQSLDQGLQFLIQYYNGEERAKGNILERFSAQQFPDLHSELNLSSLELGDSALYFCASSVGELISNEQFFGPGTRLTVL.

The chain is built from TRBV12-5 and TRBJ2-2; 9 nucleotides match TRBD2. After removal of 1 base from V and 6 bases from J, the junction contained 18 bases not matched to a gene. Germline V gene lookup returns CDR1 LGHNT and CDR2 FRNRAP. This CDR3 has 20 residues. The CDR3 loop is CASGLAAGLAGKIAAGELFF. The CDR3 coding sequence is TGTGCTAGTGGTTTGGCGGCTGGGCTAGCGGGGAAAATCGCGGCCGGGGAGCTGTTTTTT.

This chain joins TRBV5-6 and TRBJ1-4; no clear D. The CDR3 contains 14 residues. Germline-derived CDR1 and CDR2 are SGHDT and YYEEEE. V was clipped by 0 bases and J by 8 bases, with 11 bases between them. The CDR3, as DNA: TGTGCCAGCAGCTTGGCCCCCGGTGCGGAAAAACTGTTTTTT. Residues: CASSLAPGAEKLFF.

This rearrangement joins TRBV6-5 to TRBJ1-6, with D possibly matching TRBD1 (5 bases). CDR3 length: 16 residues. Trimming took off 1 base at V and 3 bases at J, with 10 bases between the two ends. Per germline, CDR1 MNHEY and CDR2 SVGAGI. Here the CDR3 DNA reads TGTGCCAGCAGTTACTTTCAGGGCGTCTATAATTCACCCCTCCACTTT. Its protein is CASSYFQGVYNSPLHF.

The gene calls are TRBV6-5 and TRBJ2-7; TRBD1 aligns across 7 bases. The CDR3 contains 15 residues. Germline lookup yields CDR1 MNHEY and CDR2 SVGAGI. With V trimmed by 2 bases and J by 4 bases, 8 bases remained unmatched. The CDR3 DNA sequence: TGTGCCAGCAGTTACGGAGCAGGGGGTCAGTACGAGCAGTACTTC. Protein sequence: CASSYGAGGQYEQYF.

The chain uses TRBV9 and TRBJ2-5; 7 bases align to TRBD2. Germline loops: CDR1 SGDLS, CDR2 YYNGEE. This CDR3 region has 13 residues. Trimming at V came to 0 bases and at J to 9 bases, leaving 5 bases not matched to a gene. The CDR3 coding sequence is TGTGCCAGCAGCGTAGGGCGGGGGTGGCCCCAGTACTTC. This gives the protein CASSVGRGWPQYF.

The genes are TRBV6-1 and TRBJ2-7, with 9 bases matching TRBD2. After removal of 8 bases from V and 3 bases from J, the junction contained 11 bases not matched to a gene. Germline loops: CDR1 MNHNS, CDR2 SASEGT. The CDR3 covers 15 residues. The CDR3 protein is CASSSSGATYYEQYF. As DNA, the CDR3 is TGTGCCAGCTCATCTAGCGGGGCGACGTACTACGAGCAGTACTTC.

The rearrangement joins TRBV6-5 to TRBJ1-2; 8 bases are shared with TRBD1. CDR1 is MNHEY and CDR2 is SVGAGI in the germline V gene. V was clipped by 2 bases and J by 6 bases; unmatched bases: 5. This CDR3 contains 14 residues. Here the CDR3 DNA reads TGTGCCAGCAGTTACCTAGGACAGGGAAATGGCTACACCTTC. The encoded protein is CASSYLGQGNGYTF.

The chain couples TRBV5-6 to TRBJ2-5, with D possibly TRBD1 on 7 matching bases. TRBJ2-7 explains the end of the DNA better; the J call may be wrong. Germline CDR1 and CDR2: SGHDT and YYEEEE. The CDR3 consists of 15 residues. For the CDR3, the DNA is TGTGCCAGCAGCTTGTCGCCAGGGGGAGGCTACGAGCAGTACTTC. Its translation is CASSLSPGGGYEQYF.

V is TRBV27 and J is TRBJ1-5; D remains ambiguous. The germline CDR1 and CDR2 sequences are MNHEY and SMNVEV (reference sequence). V was cut by 2 bases and J by 9 bases, with 11 bases left in between. This CDR3 comprises 13 residues. CDR3 amino acids: CASSLGLPGPQHF. In DNA, the CDR3 is TGTGCCAGCAGTTTAGGACTCCCAGGGCCCCAGCATTTT.

The rearrangement joins TRBV5-6 to TRBJ2-7; no definite D call. The germline gives CDR1 SGHDT, CDR2 YYEEEE. The CDR3 consists of 12 residues. The V end was cut by 4 bases, the J end by 0 bases, with 5 bases between. The CDR3 nucleotides are TGTGCCAGCAGCCTAACCTCCTACGAGCAGTACTTC. Residues: CASSLTSYEQYF.

The chain carries TRBV27 and TRBJ1-6; D unclear. The ends were cut back, 3 bases at V and 9 bases at J, with 18 bases in the middle. The CDR3 spans 16 residues. The germline V gene has CDR1 MNHEY and CDR2 SMNVEV (reference sequence). The CDR3 reads CASSFKPMKMGSPLHF. The CDR3 DNA reads as TGTGCCAGCAGTTTCAAACCCATGAAGATGGGTTCACCCCTCCACTTT.

This clone showed up just once. The chain has TRBV15 and TRBJ1-2; 8 bases match TRBD1. The V segment lost 4 bases and the J segment 4 bases; nucleotides outside the gene matches: 5. Germline CDR1 is LNHNV and CDR2 is YYDKDF (reference sequence). There are 14 residues in the CDR3. The chain's CDR3 is CATSMDRVGYGYTF. CDR3 DNA sequence: TGTGCCACCAGCATGGACAGGGTCGGCTATGGCTACACCTTC.

The rearrangement links TRBV13 to TRBJ2-5; no definite D call. Germline assignment: CDR1 PRHDT and CDR2 FYEKMQ (reference sequence). Trimming took 5 bases from V and 5 from J, leaving 21 bases between them. The CDR3 totals 16 residues. The CDR3 spells CASSQIHGRPEETQYF. The DNA of the CDR3 is TGTGCCAGCAGCCAAATCCACGGGCGGCCTGAGGAGACCCAGTACTTC.

The J gene is TRBJ2-3, the V gene TRBV27; TRBD2 aligns across 10 bases. There are 15 residues in the CDR3. V dropped 5 bases and J dropped 1; count of bases not matched to a gene: 3. The V gene's germline CDR1 is MNHEY and CDR2 SMNVEV (reference sequence). The CDR3 sequence: CASSQGTSGTDTQYF. The CDR3 DNA sequence: TGTGCCAGCAGTCAAGGGACTAGCGGCACAGATACGCAGTATTTT.

V gene TRBV29-1 combines with J gene TRBJ2-2; 7 bases align to TRBD1. After removal of 7 bases from V and 7 bases from J, the junction contained 9 bases not matched to a gene. This CDR3 comprises 13 residues. Looked up from germline, CDR1 is SQVTM and CDR2 is ANQGSEA. CDR3 DNA sequence: TGCAGCGCACGACAGGGAAAAAGCGGGGAGCTGTTTTTT. Encoded protein: CSARQGKSGELFF.

This clone appeared a single time. The chain recombines TRBV11-2 with TRBJ2-7; 11 nucleotides line up with TRBD1. Germline assignment: CDR1 SGHAT and CDR2 FQNNGV. This CDR3 has 14 residues. The ends lost 5 bases at V and 3 bases at J; junction bases unmatched: 3. CDR3 amino acids: CASSTGTGGYEQYF. Written as DNA, the CDR3 is TGTGCCAGCAGCACGGGGACAGGGGGCTACGAGCAGTACTTC.